The 14 T cell receptor beta chains reported below all come from one sample, sequenced in a study of CD8 T cells in ankylosing spondylitis. Study conclusions and caveats: For ankylosing spondylitis blood, a TCR beta motif of 8 or 9 highly homologous variants appeared characteristic.

TCRdb processed the 5' RACE reads anew with MiXCR; each CDR3 protein has one entry. The data contain some 800,000 distinct CDR3 sequences, roughly 10% of them singletons. Their antigen targets remain unknown. Sequenced sample: blood, either unsorted or a sorted T cell fraction (not recorded which). The receptors derive from a male donor with ankylosing spondylitis.

This clonotype was observed a handful of times. V and J are TRBV5-1 and TRBJ2-2; D not resolved. Per the germline V gene, CDR1 is SGHRS and CDR2 is YFSETQ. The germline V and J ends were trimmed by 2 bases and 5 bases, with 16 bases remaining between them. The CDR3 spans 16 residues. The chain's CDR3 is CASSFLDAARTGELFF. The DNA of the CDR3 is TGCGCCAGCAGCTTCTTGGACGCGGCGAGAACCGGGGAGCTGTTTTTT.

There are many counts of this clonotype. The chain employs TRBV2 and TRBJ1-2; no firm D call. V was pared by 10 bases and J by 1 base, with 13 bases between. CDR1 is SNHLY and CDR2 is FYNNEI in the germline V gene. The CDR3 length is 13 residues. Here the CDR3 reads CATALQVNYGYTF. As DNA, the CDR3 is TGTGCCACCGCGCTCCAGGTTAACTATGGCTACACCTTC. Together with reference TRBV2 and TRBJ1-2, the CDR3 gives the full variable domain: EPEVTQTPSHQVTQMGQEVILRCVPISNHLYFYWYRQILGQKVEFLVSFYNNEISEKSEIFDDQFSVERPDGSNFTLKIRSTKLEDSAMYFCATALQVNYGYTFGSGTRLTVV.

The CDR3 is CASSQVALGQGGGTDTQYF. CDR3 bases: TGTGCCAGCAGCCAAGTAGCCCTGGGGCAGGGGGGGGGCACAGATACGCAGTATTTT. The chain links TRBV4-2 to TRBJ2-3, with D perhaps given as TRBD1 or TRBD2 (7 bases each). V was trimmed by 1 base and J by 1 base, leaving 21 bases between them. Germline V gives CDR1 LGHNA, CDR2 YNFKEQ. The CDR3 length is 19 residues.

This clonotype was found a few times. V gene TRBV28 combines with J gene TRBJ2-7; 7 nucleotides align to TRBD1. V lost 2 bases, J lost 5 bases, and 9 bases stayed unmatched. CDR1 and CDR2 from the germline V gene are MDHEN and SYDVKM. This CDR3 has 15 residues. The CDR3 loop is CASSLVDRWVNEQYF. CDR3 nucleotide sequence: TGTGCCAGCAGTTTAGTGGACAGGTGGGTCAACGAGCAGTACTTC. The full variable domain, in which reference TRBV28 and TRBJ2-7 provide the parts outside the CDR3, is DVKVTQSSRYLVKRTGEKVFLECVQDMDHENMFWYRQDPGLGLRLIYFSYDVKMKEKGDIPEGYSVSREKKERFSLILESASTNQTSMYLCASSLVDRWVNEQYFGPGTRLTVT.

In its sample, this clonotype was seen a few times. The chain carries TRBV7-2 and TRBJ2-4; D gene uncertain. The CDR3 totals 14 residues. Germline values: CDR1 SGHTA, CDR2 FQGNSA. Trimming left V 5 bases short and J 3 bases short, with 11 bases between. The CDR3 DNA follows: TGTGCCAGCAGCCCCCGACGGAGCAAAAACATTCAGTACTTC. It specifies CASSPRRSKNIQYF.

This clonotype was seen more than once but under ten times. The rearrangement links TRBV7-3 to TRBJ2-5; maybe TRBD1 (5 bases). V was clipped by 6 bases and J by 5 bases, with 16 bases between them. Per the germline V gene, CDR1 is SGHTA and CDR2 is FQGTGA. The length of the CDR3 is 14 residues. The CDR3 DNA follows: TGTGCCAGCAGGCCTGACAGTTTTTCGGAGACCCAGTACTTC. Amino acids: CASRPDSFSETQYF.

This clonotype occurred a few times. This chain connects TRBV7-9 to TRBJ2-3; the D gene is possibly TRBD1 (5 bases). The CDR3 has 14 residues. Germline V gene lookup returns CDR1 SEHNR and CDR2 FQNEAQ (reference sequence). Trimming shortened V by 5 bases and J by 7 bases, and 16 bases separated the two germline ends. The DNA of the CDR3 is TGTGCCAGCAGCCAGGGATTCTACTCATATACGCAGTATTTT. This gives the protein CASSQGFYSYTQYF. The complete variable domain, with remaining parts taken from reference TRBV7-9 and TRBJ2-3, reads DTGVSQNPRHKITKRGQNVTFRCDPISEHNRLYWYRQTLGQGPEFLTYFQNEAQLEKSRLLSDRFSAERPKGSFSTLEIQRTEQGDSAMYLCASSQGFYSYTQYFGPGTRLTVL.

This chain connects TRBV12-3 or TRBV12-4 to TRBJ2-3; D remains ambiguous. Deletions cut 3 bases from V and 4 bases from J, with 11 bases between. The CDR3 covers 14 residues. The chain's CDR3 is CASSFGVRPDTQYF. The CDR3 nucleotides are TGTGCCAGCAGTTTTGGGGTCCGCCCAGATACGCAGTATTTT.

Here the CDR3 DNA reads TGTGCCAGCAGTGGGGACCACTCCTACGAGCAGTACTTC. This codes for CASSGDHSYEQYF. The chain carries TRBV6-2 or TRBV6-3 and TRBJ2-7; either TRBD1 or TRBD2 may supply D (5 bases each). Germline V CDR1 and CDR2: MNHEY, SVGEGT. Trimming took off 5 bases at V and 0 bases at J, with 8 bases between the two ends. The CDR3 contains 13 residues.

This chain connects TRBV29-1 to TRBJ2-1; 11 positions match TRBD1. The CDR3 loop spans 16 amino acids. V lost 2 bases, J lost 2 bases, and 5 bases stayed unmatched. CDR1 is SQVTM and CDR2 is ANQGSEA in the germline V gene. The chain's CDR3 is CSVESGTGGAYNEQFF. As DNA, the CDR3 is TGCAGCGTTGAATCGGGGACAGGGGGGGCCTACAATGAGCAGTTCTTC.

The table lists this clonotype with a few counts. The chain couples TRBV29-1 to TRBJ2-2, with no clear D. V was cut by 2 bases and J by 0 bases, with 7 bases left in between. Germline loops: CDR1 SQVTM, CDR2 ANQGSEA. The CDR3 length is 14 residues. The DNA for the CDR3 is TGCAGCGTTGAAACCCCGCCGAACACCGGGGAGCTGTTTTTT. Translating it yields CSVETPPNTGELFF.

The genes are TRBV6-2 or TRBV6-3 and TRBJ2-1; 14 nucleotides align to TRBD2. The CDR3 runs to 17 residues. The V and J ends lost 5 bases and 0 bases, in that order; junction bases with no gene match: 3. The V gene's germline CDR1 is MNHEY and CDR2 SVGEGT. CDR3 nucleotides: TGTGCCAGCAGTACGGGGACTAGCGGGAGCTCCTACAATGAGCAGTTCTTC. This codes for CASSTGTSGSSYNEQFF.

This clonotype was detected ten times or more. This chain connects TRBV12-3 or TRBV12-4 to TRBJ2-5; a possible D gene is TRBD2 (5 bases). The CDR3 is 17 amino acids. Trimming took 2 bases from V and 1 from J, leaving 17 bases between them. This CDR3 is CASSLMETSGFQETQYF. As DNA, the CDR3 is TGTGCCAGCAGTTTAATGGAAACATCGGGATTCCAAGAGACCCAGTACTTC.

In this sample, this clonotype turned up many times. This chain links TRBV4-2 with TRBJ2-1; 7 nucleotides agree with TRBD2. Trimming at V came to 6 bases and at J to 10 bases, leaving 18 bases not matched to a gene. Germline CDR1 is LGHNA and CDR2 is YNFKEQ. This CDR3 comprises 16 residues. This CDR3 is CASSPPGVRDSGEQFF. The CDR3 DNA is TGTGCCAGCAGTCCCCCAGGTGTTCGAGATAGCGGGGAGCAGTTCTTC.